The source of this T cell receptor beta chain is a study of human T cells and chemical hapten exposure. Many counts were recorded for this clonotype. Authors' data handling: Counting gave a median of around 96,000 TCRs per sample, with values ranging from roughly 20,000 to 750,000. TCRdb reanalysed the RACE reads using MiXCR and keeps one entry per CDR3 protein. TCRdb, not the original authors, processed these V and J calls. The sample records about 89,000 distinct CDR3 sequences, about 10% being singletons. Indicated time point: pre-sensitization, week 0. Treatment described: therapeutic diphenylcyclopropenone sensitization with weekly scalp DPC. The source was whole blood, collected in connection with sensitization to the hapten diphenylcyclopropenone (DPC). The TCR originated in a woman aged 55-70 years with alopecia areata. Some clones in this sample may be carry-over from other donors' samples.

In DNA form, the CDR3 reads TGTGCTAGTGGTTTAACAGCTATGAACACTGAAGCTTTCTTT. Amino acid sequence: CASGLTAMNTEAFF. J is TRBJ1-1 and V is TRBV12-5; D uncertain. CDR1 LGHNT and CDR2 FRNRAP come from the germline V gene. V lost 3 bases and J lost 0, with 8 bases in between. There are 14 residues in the CDR3. Full variable domain (missing parts from reference TRBV12-5 and TRBJ1-1): DARVTQTPRHKVTEMGQEVTMRCQPILGHNTVFWYRQTMMQGLELLAYFRNRAPLDDSGMPKDRFSAEMPDATLATLKIQPSEPRDSAVYFCASGLTAMNTEAFFGQGTRLTVV.